These 3 T cell receptor beta chains came from one sample sequenced in a study of breast tumors, draining lymph nodes, adjacent tissues. MiXCR, run by TCRdb on the multiplex PCR reads, gives a single entry per CDR3 protein. Of under 75,000 distinct CDR3 sequences in the sample, roughly 50% were seen once. Sequenced sample: breast tumor tissue. The origin of the receptors is a female donor with breast cancer. Some clones in this sample may be carry-over from other donors' samples.

The chain couples TRBV5-1 to TRBJ2-5, with 7 bases identical to TRBD2. V shed 4 bases, J shed 5 bases, and the junction held 14 bases outside the gene matches. CDR3 length equals 16 residues. Germline V gene data show CDR1 as SGHRS and CDR2 as YFSETQ. For the CDR3, the DNA is TGCGCCAGCAGCCTCGCCCACACGGGGGGAACGGAGACCCAGTACTTC. Amino acid sequence: CASSLAHTGGTETQYF.

This clonotype came up many times. The CDR3 DNA follows: TGCAGTCCGAACAGCGGGAGTGGCGACGAGCAGTACTTC. This encodes CSPNSGSGDEQYF. The rearrangement joins TRBV20-1 to TRBJ2-7, with TRBD2 matching over 8 bases. J was trimmed by 5 bases and V by 8 bases; bases with no gene match: 11. This CDR3 contains 13 residues. Germline CDR1 is DFQATT and CDR2 is SNEGSKA (reference sequence).

V and J are TRBV10-3 and TRBJ1-6; a possible D gene is TRBD1 (5 bases). Germline values: CDR1 ENHRY, CDR2 SYGVKD. Trimming cost V 5 bases and J 9 bases, with 14 bases left between them. The CDR3 is 14 amino acids. The CDR3 coding sequence is TGTGCCATCAGTCCCTCGGGACTTAGTTCACCCCTCCACTTT. Protein: CAISPSGLSSPLHF.